This TCR beta chain was sequenced for a study of T cells after yellow fever vaccination. Study details: When fractions had low cell numbers, they were prepared with SMART-Seq v4 Ultra Low Input. Study findings and constraints: Post-booster repertoires contained most primary-vaccination clones again (almost 97% CD4, about 90% CD8).

5'RACE template switching produced TCR cDNA carrying a universal primer site and UMIs. One entry per CDR3 protein results from TCRdb running MiXCR on the 5' RACE reads. The sample lists 200,000 to 300,000 distinct CDR3 sequences; 3.6% were seen once. This clonotype was observed at least ten times. What it binds is unknown. CDR3 size: 16 residues. Germline values: CDR1 SQVTM, CDR2 ANQGSEA. The V end lost 6 bases, the J end lost 4 bases, and 24 bases lay between the germline ends. V usage is TRBV29-1 and J usage is TRBJ1-2; no definite D call. The source was PBMCs, collected 15 days after the yellow fever booster vaccination. The TCR originated in a man younger than 35 who received the YFV17D yellow fever vaccine. The CDR3 sequence is CSVRTSQRRLSYGYTF. The CDR3 region has the DNA TGCAGCGTACGTACCTCTCAGCGGAGGCTAAGCTATGGCTACACCTTC.